These 24 T cell receptor beta chains were all obtained from the same sample, sequenced in a study of PD-1 and CTLA-4 blockade in melanoma. Using immunoSEQ multiplex PCR, the repertoire was profiled, and TCRdb retains in-frame clones only, with some absent. Of 15,000 to 20,000 clones listed, roughly 73% are singletons. Specimen: CD8+ T cells from peripheral blood, collected before anti-PD-1 treatment. These TCRs come from a human donor with melanoma.

This clone was seen just once. The rearrangement joins TRBV6-1 to TRBJ2-1, with D perhaps TRBD1 (5 bases). In germline, CDR1 is MNHNS, CDR2 SASEGT. This CDR3 has 16 residues. V was shortened by 1 base and J by 0 bases, with 10 bases between the two germline ends. DNA for the CDR3: TGTGCCAGCAGTGAAGTGAGACAGAGCTCCTACAATGAGCAGTTCTTC. It codes for CASSEVRQSSYNEQFF.

The chain recombines TRBV27 with TRBJ1-1; D may be TRBD1 (6 bases). The CDR3 is made up of 15 amino acids. V was pared by 0 bases and J by 10 bases, with 18 bases between. Looked up from germline, CDR1 is MNHEY and CDR2 is SMNVEV (reference sequence). This CDR3 is CASSLSSTGWGVAFF. Here the CDR3 DNA reads TGTGCCAGCAGTTTATCGTCGACAGGATGGGGGGTAGCTTTCTTT.

The rearrangement joins TRBV19 to TRBJ2-7; D is unclear. This CDR3 spans 15 amino acids. Germline CDR1 and CDR2: LNHDA and SQIVND (reference sequence). V was cut by 6 bases and J by 4 bases, with 19 bases left in between. The CDR3 is CASRKGPGPIYEQYF. CDR3 in DNA: TGTGCCAGTAGAAAGGGCCCAGGACCTATTTACGAGCAGTACTTC. Using reference TRBV19 and TRBJ2-7 for the parts outside the CDR3, the full variable domain is DGGITQSPKYLFRKEGQNVTLSCEQNLNHDAMYWYRQDPGQGLRLIYYSQIVNDFQKGDIAEGYSVSREKKESFPLTVTSAQKNPTAFYLCASRKGPGPIYEQYFGPGTRLTVT.

The chain combines TRBV30 with TRBJ1-5; no reliable D call. V lost 0 bases and J 2 bases, leaving 11 bases between the germline ends. Per germline, CDR1 GTSNPN and CDR2 SVGIG (reference sequence). CDR3 length equals 15 residues. The CDR3 DNA follows: TGTGCCTGGAGTGTATCGGGGTATGGCAATCAGCCCCAGCATTTT. Amino acids: CAWSVSGYGNQPQHF. The complete variable domain, with remaining parts taken from reference TRBV30 and TRBJ1-5, reads SQTIHQWPATLVQPVGSPLSLECTVEGTSNPNLYWYRQAAGRGLQLLFYSVGIGQISSEVPQNLSASRPQDRQFILSSKKLLLSDSGFYLCAWSVSGYGNQPQHFGDGTRLSIL.

The V gene is TRBV27, the J gene TRBJ1-2, with D possibly TRBD1 on 6 matching bases. This CDR3 is built from 15 residues. V lost 3 bases and J 0 bases, leaving 11 bases between the germline ends. Germline V CDR1 and CDR2: MNHEY, SMNVEV (reference sequence). The CDR3: CASSFVTGSNYGYTF. The CDR3, as DNA: TGTGCCAGCAGTTTCGTAACAGGGTCTAACTATGGCTACACCTTC.

The CDR3: CAINPQEGGHEQYF. The CDR3 nucleotides read TGTGCCATCAACCCCCAAGAGGGAGGACACGAGCAGTACTTC. The V and J genes are TRBV10-3 and TRBJ2-7, with D maybe TRBD2 (6 bases). This CDR3 is 14 amino acids long. Germline values: CDR1 ENHRY, CDR2 SYGVKD. Trimming pared 7 bases from V and 5 bases from J, leaving 18 bases between.

This clone has only a few counts. The gene calls are TRBV19 and TRBJ1-1; TRBD1 is a possible D gene (6 bases). The CDR3 contains 14 residues. The V gene lost 7 bases and the J gene lost 7 bases, with 19 bases spanning the gap. From germline, CDR1 is LNHDA and CDR2 SQIVND (reference sequence). CDR3 region: CASTIPHDRNEAFF. CDR3 DNA: TGTGCCAGTACCATCCCCCACGACAGGAATGAAGCTTTCTTT.

The rearrangement links TRBV2 to TRBJ2-7; the D call may be TRBD1 or TRBD2 (5 bases each). V lost 2 bases and J 3 bases, leaving 14 bases between the germline ends. CDR3 length: 15 amino acids. CDR1 SNHLY and CDR2 FYNNEI come from the germline V gene. CDR3 loop: CASSEMWGTVYEQYF. CDR3 coding DNA: TGTGCCAGCAGTGAAATGTGGGGGACGGTCTACGAGCAGTACTTC.

This clone was seen a handful of times. The rearrangement uses TRBV19 and TRBJ1-5, with D possibly being TRBD1 (6 bases). V lost 4 bases, J lost 7 bases, and 17 bases lay in between. Germline CDR1 is LNHDA and CDR2 is SQIVND (reference sequence). The CDR3 covers 15 residues. CDR3 in DNA: TGTGCCAGTAGTACTACGCAGACAGGCGCCCAGCCCCAGCATTTT. Amino acid sequence: CASSTTQTGAQPQHF.

V is TRBV5-6 and J is TRBJ2-7; 7 positions match TRBD1. The CDR3 covers 15 residues. Losses at the gene ends were 10 bases for V and 1 base for J; bases not matched to a gene: 14. Germline V lookup: CDR1 SGHDT, CDR2 YYEEEE. The CDR3 bases are TGTGCCTTTGGTGTCTGGACAGGCCGTTCCTACGAGCAGTACTTC. Protein: CAFGVWTGRSYEQYF.

V is TRBV4-1 and J is TRBJ1-1, with D possibly TRBD1 on 5 matching bases. Trimming pared 4 bases from V and 0 bases from J, leaving 18 bases between. The CDR3 is 17 residues long. Per germline, CDR1 MGHRA and CDR2 YSYEKL. The CDR3 spells CASSRITGDGMNTEAFF. CDR3 coding DNA: TGCGCCAGCAGCCGCATTACGGGGGATGGGATGAACACTGAAGCTTTCTTT.

V is TRBV2 and J is TRBJ2-1, with D uncertain. The germline gives CDR1 SNHLY, CDR2 FYNNEI. With 4 bases removed from V and 0 bases from J, the gap between germline ends came to 10 bases. CDR3 size: 15 residues. The CDR3 spells CASSAILVSYNEQFF. The CDR3 nucleotides read TGTGCCAGCAGTGCTATACTTGTCTCCTACAATGAGCAGTTCTTC.

The chain is built from TRBV7-2 and TRBJ2-2; D unclear. Germline loops: CDR1 SGHTA, CDR2 FQGNSA. CDR3 length: 15 amino acids. The V end was cut by 4 bases, the J end by 0 bases, with 9 bases between. CDR3 sequence: CASSYDAPNTGELFF. CDR3 nucleotides: TGTGCCAGCAGCTACGATGCTCCGAACACCGGGGAGCTGTTTTTT.

V is TRBV9 and J is TRBJ1-1; D is ambiguous. CDR3 size: 14 residues. Trimming removed 0 bases at V and 6 bases at J, with 12 bases between. Germline CDR1 SGDLS, CDR2 YYNGEE. For the CDR3, the DNA is TGTGCCAGCAGCGTAGTTTTTGGGTCCGCTGAAGCTTTCTTT. Its protein is CASSVVFGSAEAFF. The full variable domain, completed using reference TRBV9 and TRBJ1-1, is DSGVTQTPKHLITATGQRVTLRCSPRSGDLSVYWYQQSLDQGLQFLIQYYNGEERAKGNILERFSAQQFPDLHSELNLSSLELGDSALYFCASSVVFGSAEAFFGQGTRLTVV.

This clone was recorded a few times. This chain joins TRBV10-3 and TRBJ1-1; perhaps TRBD1 as D (6 bases). The CDR3 is 12 residues long. Per germline, CDR1 ENHRY and CDR2 SYGVKD. V lost 9 bases and J lost 1, with 9 bases in between. CDR3 amino acids: CAIRQENTEAFF. DNA for the CDR3: TGTGCCATACGACAGGAGAACACTGAAGCTTTCTTT.

The rearrangement joins TRBV24-1 to TRBJ2-6, with TRBD2 matching over 9 bases. V gave up 3 bases and J gave up 2 bases; unmatched junction bases: 1. CDR1 KGHDR and CDR2 SFDVKD come from the germline V gene. This CDR3 is built from 16 residues. CDR3: CATSDEREAGANVLTF. In nucleotides, the CDR3 is TGTGCCACCAGTGATGAGCGGGAGGCTGGGGCCAACGTCCTGACTTTC.

This clone appeared once. The chain joins TRBV7-9 to TRBJ1-1; no reliable D call. The CDR3 covers 14 residues. V was shortened by 5 bases and J by 5 bases, with 15 bases between the two germline ends. From germline, CDR1 is SEHNR and CDR2 FQNEAQ (reference sequence). The chain's CDR3 is CASSPPGPRTEAFF. CDR3 sequence (DNA): TGTGCCAGCAGCCCACCCGGGCCGAGGACTGAAGCTTTCTTT. The full variable domain, in which reference TRBV7-9 and TRBJ1-1 provide the parts outside the CDR3, is DTGVSQNPRHKITKRGQNVTFRCDPISEHNRLYWYRQTLGQGPEFLTYFQNEAQLEKSRLLSDRFSAERPKGSFSTLEIQRTEQGDSAMYLCASSPPGPRTEAFFGQGTRLTVV.

This clone was recorded a few times. This sequence joins TRBV14 and TRBJ1-4; 8 bases match TRBD1. Germline V lookup: CDR1 SGHDN, CDR2 FVKESK. The CDR3 is 13 residues long. The junction had 0 bases not matched to a gene; V was cut back by 1 base and J by 8 bases. The chain's CDR3 is CASSQGTGEKLFF. DNA of the CDR3: TGTGCCAGCAGCCAAGGGACAGGGGAAAAACTGTTTTTT.

The J gene is TRBJ2-1, the V gene TRBV20-1; D remains unclear. CDR3 length equals 11 residues. Looked up from germline, CDR1 is DFQATT and CDR2 is SNEGSKA (reference sequence). Trimming took 0 bases from V and 7 from J, leaving 4 bases between them. DNA of the CDR3: TGCAGTGCTAGAGAAGAGAATGAGCAGTTCTTC. It is translated as CSAREENEQFF.

V gene TRBV27 combines with J gene TRBJ1-1; TRBD1 is a possible D gene (5 bases). CDR3 length: 16 amino acids. V dropped 2 bases and J dropped 0 bases, with 13 bases sitting between them. The germline V gene encodes CDR1 MNHEY and CDR2 SMNVEV (reference sequence). The CDR3 loop reads CASSLQGSRMNTEAFF. The CDR3 DNA reads TGTGCCAGCAGTTTACAGGGTAGTAGGATGAACACTGAAGCTTTCTTT.

The genes are TRBV7-9 and TRBJ2-7; TRBD1 agrees at 7 bases. Per germline, CDR1 SEHNR and CDR2 FQNEAQ (reference sequence). CDR3 size: 16 residues. V was clipped by 5 bases and J by 3 bases; unmatched bases: 13. The CDR3 sequence is CASSIRTGTEGYEQYF. CDR3 sequence (DNA): TGTGCCAGCAGCATAAGAACCGGGACAGAAGGCTACGAGCAGTACTTC. Based on the CDR3 plus reference TRBV7-9 and TRBJ2-7, the full variable domain is DTGVSQNPRHKITKRGQNVTFRCDPISEHNRLYWYRQTLGQGPEFLTYFQNEAQLEKSRLLSDRFSAERPKGSFSTLEIQRTEQGDSAMYLCASSIRTGTEGYEQYFGPGTRLTVT.

The genes are TRBV9 and TRBJ1-1; the D gene is possibly TRBD1 (5 bases). Germline V gene lookup returns CDR1 SGDLS and CDR2 YYNGEE. This CDR3 has 15 amino acids. Trimming took off 4 bases at V and 1 base at J, with 14 bases between the two ends. The CDR3 loop is CASSPPGGGNTEAFF. The CDR3 coding sequence is TGTGCCAGCAGCCCTCCCGGTGGGGGGAACACTGAAGCTTTCTTT.

CDR3 DNA: TGTGCCAGCAGTATTCCAGGGGGCTCGGTAGCTTTCTTT. Its protein is CASSIPGGSVAFF. The chain recombines TRBV6-5 with TRBJ1-1; the match to TRBD1 covers 8 bases. The germline gives CDR1 MNHEY, CDR2 SVGAGI. With V trimmed by 5 bases and J by 10 bases, 9 bases remained unmatched. The CDR3 totals 13 residues.

V usage is TRBV6-5 and J usage is TRBJ2-1, with 8 positions matching TRBD1. V shed 6 bases, J shed 4 bases, and the junction held 5 bases outside the gene matches. The CDR3 totals 14 residues. Germline assignment: CDR1 MNHEY and CDR2 SVGAGI. The CDR3 DNA reads as TGTGCCAGCAGCGGGACAGGACCTTACAATGAGCAGTTCTTC. Translating gives CASSGTGPYNEQFF.